What follows are 24 T cell receptor beta chains derived from one specimen sequenced in a study of T cell responses to AZD1222 COVID-19 vaccine. Libraries were prepared by immunoSEQ multiplex PCR; TCRdb keeps only in-frame clonotypes and omits some of them. Of 86,000 or so clones listed, about nine tenths are singletons. Sequencing was performed on peripheral blood, taken 28 days after the second AZD1222 dose. The receptors were gathered from an adult who received the AZD1222 COVID-19 vaccine.

The genes are TRBV27 and TRBJ2-5; D remains unclear. In germline, CDR1 is MNHEY, CDR2 SMNVEV (reference sequence). This CDR3 is 15 amino acids long. With 5 bases removed from V and 0 bases from J, the gap between germline ends came to 13 bases. The CDR3 bases are TGTGCCAGCAGTCCCCTACCCTCGTACCAAGAGACCCAGTACTTC. It yields the protein CASSPLPSYQETQYF.

This clone counts as medium-sized. The chain joins TRBV3-1 (or the pseudogene TRBV3-2) to TRBJ2-1; TRBD2 matches at 9 bases. Germline V lookup: CDR1 LGHDT, CDR2 YNNKEL (reference sequence). V lost 4 bases to trimming and J lost 7 bases; unmatched junction nucleotides: 5. The CDR3 totals 14 residues. The CDR3 here is CASSPLAGANEQFF. CDR3 DNA sequence: TGTGCCAGCAGCCCGTTAGCGGGAGCAAATGAGCAGTTCTTC.

This clone was observed a single time. The CDR3 DNA follows: TGTGCCAGCAGCCCCGGGCGGTTATCCCACTACGAGCAGTACTTC. Its protein product is CASSPGRLSHYEQYF. The genes are TRBV7-8 and TRBJ2-7, with D hard to call. CDR3 size: 15 residues. Per the germline V gene, CDR1 is SGHVS and CDR2 is FQNEAQ. V was trimmed by 5 bases and J by 3 bases, leaving 17 bases between them.

The chain couples TRBV27 to TRBJ1-5; D possibly corresponds to TRBD1 (5 bases). The CDR3 loop spans 16 amino acids. Germline V CDR1 and CDR2: MNHEY, SMNVEV (reference sequence). V lost 5 bases and J lost 0, with 14 bases in between. In DNA form, the CDR3 reads TGTGCCAGCAGTCCCCTCCGGGGGAATAGCAATCAGCCCCAGCATTTT. This gives the protein CASSPLRGNSNQPQHF.

CDR3: CASSIGGTGYNEQFF. Written as DNA, the CDR3 is TGTGCCAGTAGTATCGGCGGAACGGGATACAATGAGCAGTTCTTC. The chain combines TRBV19 with TRBJ2-1; D may be TRBD2 (5 bases). Germline-derived CDR1 and CDR2 are LNHDA and SQIVND (reference sequence). The V end lost 3 bases, the J end lost 4 bases, and 13 bases lay between the germline ends. The CDR3 is made up of 15 amino acids.

The CDR3 DNA sequence: TGTGCCAGCAGTGAAGGGACAGGGCGGGCCAATCAGCCCCAGCATTTT. This encodes CASSEGTGRANQPQHF. V and J are TRBV25-1 and TRBJ1-5, with 9 bases lining up with TRBD1. This CDR3 is 16 amino acids long. V gave up 2 bases and J gave up 3 bases; unmatched junction bases: 5. The germline V gene encodes CDR1 MGHDK and CDR2 SYGVNS.

This rearrangement joins TRBV7-2 to TRBJ1-2; 8 nucleotides match TRBD1. With V trimmed by 5 bases and J by 3 bases, 8 bases remained unmatched. Germline V lookup: CDR1 SGHTA, CDR2 FQGNSA. The CDR3 is 15 amino acids. The CDR3, as DNA: TGTGCCAGCAGCCCTGCCCAGGGGGCGCACTATGGCTACACCTTC. Translated, it gives CASSPAQGAHYGYTF.

The chain is built from TRBV6-5 and TRBJ1-5; 7 bases are shared with TRBD1. The trim removed 6 bases at V and 7 bases at J, leaving 3 bases unmatched. Germline assignment: CDR1 MNHEY and CDR2 SVGAGI. The CDR3 sequence is 12 residues long. This CDR3 is CASSQGGQPQHF. As DNA, the CDR3 is TGTGCCAGCAGCCAGGGGGGGCAGCCCCAGCATTTT.

This rearrangement joins TRBV4-1 to TRBJ1-5; no clear D gene. Deletions cut 0 bases from V and 3 bases from J, with 9 bases between. The CDR3 is 15 amino acids. Germline V gene sequence: CDR1 MGHRA, CDR2 YSYEKL. The CDR3 region has the DNA TGCGCCAGCAGCCAAGAGGCAGCTTTCAATCAGCCCCAGCATTTT. Translating gives CASSQEAAFNQPQHF.

This clone was observed a handful of times. This chain uses TRBV6-2 or TRBV6-3 with TRBJ1-1; 9 bases are shared with TRBD1. Losses at the gene ends were 5 bases for V and 7 bases for J; bases not matched to a gene: 11. Germline V gene lookup returns CDR1 MNHEY and CDR2 SVGEGT. The length of the CDR3 is 15 residues. CDR3: CASSQGQGLLGEAFF. DNA for the CDR3: TGTGCCAGCAGTCAGGGACAGGGCTTGTTAGGTGAAGCTTTCTTT.

This clone was recorded a few times. The chain carries TRBV28 and TRBJ2-7; 9 bases fit TRBD2. CDR1 and CDR2 from the germline V gene are MDHEN and SYDVKM. The J segment lost 6 bases and the V segment lost 7 bases, leaving 13 bases of the junction unmatched. The CDR3 has 15 residues. The CDR3 region is CASTKSAGGVLEQYF. CDR3 sequence (DNA): TGTGCCAGCACTAAATCCGCGGGAGGGGTGCTCGAGCAGTACTTC.

The rearrangement links TRBV4-1 to TRBJ2-7; 8 bases are shared with TRBD2. This CDR3 contains 15 residues. The junction had 5 bases not matched to a gene; V was cut back by 4 bases and J by 0 bases. Germline V gene sequence: CDR1 MGHRA, CDR2 YSYEKL. The CDR3 DNA reads as TGCGCCAGCAGCCGAGCCCTAGCGGGCTCCTACGAGCAGTACTTC. Translating it yields CASSRALAGSYEQYF.

The gene calls are TRBV27 and TRBJ1-5; D may be TRBD1 (5 bases). Trimming removed 6 bases from V and 5 bases from J, with 17 bases in between. Per the germline V gene, CDR1 is MNHEY and CDR2 is SMNVEV (reference sequence). The CDR3 extends over 15 amino acids. The DNA for the CDR3 is TGTGCCAGCAGAACCGGGACTTCCGCGCATCAGCCCCAGCATTTT. It is translated as CASRTGTSAHQPQHF.

The chain recombines TRBV30 with TRBJ2-5; 10 positions agree with TRBD1. The V segment lost 3 bases and the J segment 4 bases; nucleotides outside the gene matches: 11. The CDR3 totals 16 residues. The germline CDR1 and CDR2 sequences are GTSNPN and SVGIG (reference sequence). CDR3 residues: CAWRDSRDRGGETQYF. DNA of the CDR3: TGTGCCTGGAGGGACTCTCGGGACAGGGGAGGAGAGACCCAGTACTTC.

V usage is TRBV2 and J usage is TRBJ2-1, with a tentative D call TRBD2 (6 bases). This CDR3 spans 17 amino acids. CDR1 is SNHLY, CDR2 FYNNEI, per germline. V lost 2 bases, J lost 6 bases, and 20 bases lay in between. CDR3 DNA: TGTGCCAGCAGTGAAATTTTTGGGAGGAATAGCGCCAATGAGCAGTTCTTC. Protein product: CASSEIFGRNSANEQFF.

CDR3 DNA sequence: TGTGCCAGCAGTTCCGGACGGTGGAACACCGGGGAGCTGTTTTTT. Translating it yields CASSSGRWNTGELFF. The chain joins TRBV28 to TRBJ2-2, with D uncertain. The CDR3 is 15 residues long. CDR1 and CDR2 (germline): MDHEN, SYDVKM. Between the trimmed V and J ends, which lost 4 bases and 1 base, there was a span of 10 bases.

This chain links TRBV28 with TRBJ1-1; no firm D call. The V end lost 6 bases, the J end lost 0 bases, and 5 bases lay between the germline ends. Germline V gene sequence: CDR1 MDHEN, CDR2 SYDVKM. This CDR3 comprises 12 residues. The CDR3 reads CASRMMNTEAFF. The CDR3 bases are TGTGCCAGCAGGATGATGAACACTGAAGCTTTCTTT.

The genes are TRBV29-1 and TRBJ1-3; perhaps TRBD1 as D (6 bases). With 3 bases removed from V and 12 bases from J, the gap between germline ends came to 18 bases. CDR1 SQVTM and CDR2 ANQGSEA come from the germline V gene. This CDR3 is 13 amino acids long. The CDR3 sequence is CSVDRQDLGGIYF. CDR3 DNA: TGCAGCGTTGACAGACAGGACCTAGGGGGCATATATTTT.

The V and J genes are TRBV24-1 and TRBJ1-2, with unresolved D. The CDR3 extends over 12 amino acids. Trimming shortened V by 0 bases and J by 8 bases, and 6 bases separated the two germline ends. The V gene's germline CDR1 is KGHDR and CDR2 SFDVKD. The CDR3 region is CATSDLWKGYTF. CDR3 sequence (DNA): TGTGCCACCAGTGATTTGTGGAAGGGCTACACCTTC.

The gene calls are TRBV3-1 (or the pseudogene TRBV3-2) and TRBJ2-5; 7 nucleotides line up with TRBD1. The germline V gene has CDR1 LGHDT and CDR2 YNNKEL (reference sequence). This CDR3 contains 15 residues. J was trimmed by 3 bases and V by 0 bases; bases with no gene match: 4. The CDR3 loop is CASSQETGSKETQYF. In nucleotides, the CDR3 is TGTGCCAGCAGCCAAGAGACAGGGAGTAAAGAGACCCAGTACTTC.

The CDR3: CASSQWTSANNEQFF. CDR3 bases: TGTGCCAGCAGCCAGTGGACTAGCGCTAACAATGAGCAGTTCTTC. The chain joins TRBV3-1 (or the pseudogene TRBV3-2) to TRBJ2-1; 9 nucleotides agree with TRBD2. Germline V lookup: CDR1 LGHDT, CDR2 YNNKEL (reference sequence). The CDR3 consists of 15 residues. Trimming removed 3 bases from V and 5 bases from J; junction bases left unmatched: 5.

The chain joins TRBV10-3 to TRBJ1-2; maybe TRBD1 (5 bases). CDR1 is ENHRY, CDR2 SYGVKD, per germline. The CDR3 length is 12 residues. CDR3 nucleotide sequence: TGTGCGACGGGGGACGGACTAGGCGGCTACACCTTC. Its protein product is CATGDGLGGYTF.

The rearrangement joins TRBV5-5 to TRBJ2-3, with D hard to call. V gave up 0 bases and J gave up 6 bases, with 8 bases separating them. The CDR3 is 13 residues long. Per germline, CDR1 SGHKS and CDR2 YYEKEE (reference sequence). This CDR3 is CASSLALKDTQYF. The CDR3 nucleotides are TGTGCCAGCAGCTTGGCCTTGAAGGATACGCAGTATTTT.

The rearrangement joins TRBV15 to TRBJ2-7, with TRBD1 matching 7 bases. The J segment lost 2 bases and the V segment lost 1 base, leaving 2 bases of the junction unmatched. CDR1 and CDR2 (germline): LNHNV, YYDKDF (reference sequence). The CDR3 runs to 14 residues. The CDR3 is CATSRAGTAYEQYF. The CDR3, as DNA: TGTGCCACCAGCAGAGCCGGGACAGCCTACGAGCAGTACTTC. The whole variable domain, remainder taken from reference TRBV15 and TRBJ2-7, is DAMVIQNPRYQVTQFGKPVTLSCSQTLNHNVMYWYQQKSSQAPKLLFHYYDKDFNNEADTPDNFQSRRPNTSFCFLDIRSPGLGDTAMYLCATSRAGTAYEQYFGPGTRLTVT.